One and the same sample provided the 22 T cell receptor beta chains below, sequenced in a study of preoperative IRX-2 immunotherapy in early breast cancer. Sample treatment: preoperative locoregional IRX-2 cytokine immunotherapy. The method was immunoSEQ multiplex PCR; TCRdb's version includes in-frame clones alone and lacks a portion of them. The sample holds roughly 25,000 clones; approximately 80% are singletons and the top ten take around 2.2%. This specimen consisted of lymph node tissue, obtained before IRX-2 immunotherapy. All receptors derive from a human donor with breast cancer.

The sample holds a few counts of this clone. CDR3 amino acids: CASSEAGSGNTIYF. The CDR3, as DNA: TGTGCCAGCAGTGAAGCCGGTTCCGGAAACACCATATATTTT. The chain has TRBV6-1 and TRBJ1-3, with no clear D. The V gene lost 0 bases and the J gene lost 4 bases, with 7 bases spanning the gap. Germline assignment: CDR1 MNHNS and CDR2 SASEGT. The CDR3 has 14 amino acids.

The V and J genes are TRBV18 and TRBJ1-1; D is uncertain. The V end lost 3 bases, the J end lost 4 bases, and 15 bases lay between the germline ends. Germline assignment: CDR1 KGHSH and CDR2 LQKENI. The CDR3 is made up of 15 amino acids. CDR3 loop: CASSPLRAESTEAFF. In nucleotides, the CDR3 is TGTGCCAGCTCACCCCTCCGGGCCGAGAGCACTGAAGCTTTCTTT.

The chain uses TRBV19 and TRBJ2-3; TRBD1 matches 7 bases. Germline assignment: CDR1 LNHDA and CDR2 SQIVND (reference sequence). The CDR3 has 14 residues. The junction had 1 base not matched to a gene; V was cut back by 3 bases and J by 1 base. Here the CDR3 DNA reads TGTGCCAGTAGTATCGGACAGGGCACAGATACGCAGTATTTT. As protein: CASSIGQGTDTQYF.

This clone has a single count. The rearrangement uses TRBV11-3 and TRBJ2-2, with 11 bases lining up with TRBD2. This CDR3 region has 16 residues. Trimming cost V 5 bases and J 8 bases; bases outside gene matches: 10. CDR1 is SGHNT, CDR2 YENEEA, per germline. CDR3 loop: CASSPRVRTSGGELFF. The CDR3 nucleotides are TGTGCCAGCAGCCCCAGAGTCCGGACTAGCGGGGGGGAGCTGTTTTTT.

This chain joins TRBV5-1 and TRBJ2-1; tentatively, D is TRBD1 or TRBD2 (5 bases each). The V gene's germline CDR1 is SGHRS and CDR2 YFSETQ. The ends were cut back, 2 bases at V and 5 bases at J, with 14 bases in the middle. CDR3 size: 15 residues. The CDR3 spells CASSFTGGSNNEQFF. For the CDR3, the DNA is TGCGCCAGCAGCTTTACTGGGGGTTCGAACAATGAGCAGTTCTTC. The full variable domain, rest sourced from reference TRBV5-1 and TRBJ2-1, is KAGVTQTPRYLIKTRGQQVTLSCSPISGHRSVSWYQQTPGQGLQFLFEYFSETQRNKGNFPGRFSGRQFSNSRSEMNVSTLELGDSALYLCASSFTGGSNNEQFFGPGTRLTVL.

The chain has TRBV4-1 and TRBJ1-2; no definite D call. This CDR3 has 13 amino acids. V lost 4 bases to trimming and J lost 4 bases, with 10 bases between them. Germline CDR1 MGHRA, CDR2 YSYEKL. CDR3: CASSPPGLYGYTF. The CDR3 region has the DNA TGCGCCAGCAGCCCTCCGGGTCTCTATGGCTACACCTTC.

This clone was found once. The rearrangement links TRBV30 to TRBJ2-5, with D possibly TRBD1 on 7 matching bases. CDR3 length equals 14 residues. V was shortened by 3 bases and J by 3 bases, with 14 bases between the two germline ends. The germline CDR1 and CDR2 sequences are GTSNPN and SVGIG (reference sequence). In DNA, the CDR3 is TGTGCCTGGAGCAAGGGGGCGGGAAAAGAGACCCAGTACTTC. Encoded protein: CAWSKGAGKETQYF.

The chain couples TRBV23-1 to TRBJ1-5; D gene unclear. TRBV23-1 is recorded as an ORF, its role being uncertain. The CDR3 sequence is 16 residues long. V shed 6 bases and J shed 1 base, with 16 bases lying between them. The CDR3 region is CASSQEGRESNQPQHF. Here the CDR3 DNA reads TGCGCCAGCAGCCAAGAAGGTAGGGAGAGCAATCAGCCCCAGCATTTT.

In its sample, this clone was seen once. The V call is TRBV18, the J call TRBJ2-5; TRBD1 is a possible D gene (6 bases). The length of the CDR3 is 14 residues. The germline V gene has CDR1 KGHSH and CDR2 LQKENI. Trimming left V 2 bases short and J 3 bases short, with 10 bases between. CDR3: CASSPGAGEETQYF. The CDR3, as DNA: TGTGCCAGCTCACCAGGGGCAGGGGAAGAGACCCAGTACTTC.

This chain uses TRBV28 with TRBJ1-4; possibly TRBD1 for D (5 bases). Germline values: CDR1 MDHEN, CDR2 SYDVKM. The ends were cut back, 8 bases at V and 8 bases at J, with 15 bases in the middle. CDR3 length: 13 amino acids. CDR3 sequence (DNA): TGTGCCAGCTTTGACAGCGATGAGGAAAAACTGTTTTTT. Translation: CASFDSDEEKLFF.

The chain combines TRBV29-1 with TRBJ2-1; D ambiguous. The CDR3 is 15 residues long. V was pared by 0 bases and J by 4 bases, with 13 bases between. Per the germline V gene, CDR1 is SQVTM and CDR2 is ANQGSEA. CDR3 sequence reads: CSVEEIRTAYNEQFF. DNA of the CDR3: TGCAGCGTTGAAGAGATCCGGACGGCTTACAATGAGCAGTTCTTC.

This sequence joins TRBV6-8 and TRBJ1-1, with D uncertain. Per germline, CDR1 MNHGY and CDR2 SAAAGT. The length of the CDR3 is 13 residues. The V end lost 8 bases, the J end lost 4 bases, and 14 bases lay between the germline ends. The CDR3 DNA is TGTGCCAGCTCTAGGGTTTTGGGCACTGAAGCTTTCTTT. Translation: CASSRVLGTEAFF.

The genes are TRBV6-8 and TRBJ2-7, with D uncertain. V lost 0 bases and J 1 base, leaving 7 bases between the germline ends. There are 14 residues in the CDR3. Per germline, CDR1 MNHGY and CDR2 SAAAGT. In nucleotides, the CDR3 is TGTGCCAGCAGTTACTCGACCGCATCCTACGAGCAGTACTTC. The encoded protein is CASSYSTASYEQYF.

V and J are TRBV7-6 and TRBJ2-6; D is unresolved. Trimming pared 2 bases from V and 0 bases from J, leaving 5 bases between. From germline, CDR1 is SGHVS and CDR2 FNYEAQ. The CDR3 loop spans 15 amino acids. CDR3 sequence (DNA): TGTGCCAGCAGCTTACTCGTCTCTGGGGCCAACGTCCTGACTTTC. Amino acid sequence: CASSLLVSGANVLTF.

In the case of this clone: Mismatch with germline at one junction end may stem from a read error. This chain connects TRBV6-7 to TRBJ2-5, with a weak D call TRBD1 (6 bases). TRBV6-7 has ORF status, its function being uncertain. The CDR3 totals 13 residues. CDR3 residues: CASSYSPEGGPDF. The CDR3 DNA follows: TGTGCCAGCAGTTACTCCCCGGAAGGGGGTCCGGACTTC.

The rearrangement links TRBV10-3 to TRBJ1-5; 8 bases map to TRBD1. Germline V gene sequence: CDR1 ENHRY, CDR2 SYGVKD. Trimming at V came to 0 bases and at J to 2 bases, leaving 6 bases not matched to a gene. There are 17 residues in the CDR3. CDR3 region: CAISESPQTGGNQPQHF. The CDR3 bases are TGTGCCATCAGTGAGTCCCCCCAGACAGGGGGCAATCAGCCCCAGCATTTT.

This clone was seen a handful of times. The gene calls are TRBV15 and TRBJ1-3, with D perhaps matching TRBD1 (6 bases). CDR3 length: 14 amino acids. The germline CDR1 and CDR2 sequences are LNHNV and YYDKDF (reference sequence). V dropped 4 bases and J dropped 4 bases, with 11 bases sitting between them. CDR3: CATSMGHEGNTIYF. The CDR3, as DNA: TGTGCCACCAGCATGGGACATGAGGGAAACACCATATATTTT.

The rearrangement joins TRBV6-8 to TRBJ1-2, with a weak D call TRBD1 (6 bases). This CDR3 has 14 residues. V was shortened by 9 bases and J by 8 bases, with 22 bases between the two germline ends. Germline values: CDR1 MNHGY, CDR2 SAAAGT. The CDR3 loop reads CASHPWGQGGGYTF. The CDR3 DNA follows: TGTGCCAGTCACCCCTGGGGGCAGGGTGGCGGCTACACCTTC.

The chain links TRBV5-1 to TRBJ1-4; the match to TRBD1 covers 8 bases. The germline V gene has CDR1 SGHRS and CDR2 YFSETQ. The V gene end was trimmed by 0 bases and the J gene end by 4 bases; junction bases not matched to a gene: 5. This CDR3 region has 16 residues. The DNA of the CDR3 is TGCGCCAGCAGCTTGGATGCGGGACAGGTTAATGAAAAACTGTTTTTT. Translated: CASSLDAGQVNEKLFF.

The chain couples TRBV6-8 to TRBJ2-1, with 9 bases lining up with TRBD1. The CDR3 runs 15 residues. The germline gives CDR1 MNHGY, CDR2 SAAAGT. V shed 2 bases and J 5 bases; nucleotides not matched to a gene: 4. The CDR3 sequence: CASSYGDRAHNEQFF. Written as DNA, the CDR3 is TGTGCCAGCAGTTACGGGGACAGGGCCCACAATGAGCAGTTCTTC.

With regard to this clone: Compared with germline, one end of the junction differs, possibly owing to a read error. The chain is built from TRBV15 and TRBJ1-1; D is possibly TRBD1 (5 bases). The CDR3 extends over 17 amino acids. Germline V gives CDR1 LNHNV, CDR2 YYDKDF (reference sequence). The CDR3 region is CASSHWRVEGRNTEAFF. CDR3 bases: TGTGCCAGCAGCCATTGGAGAGTTGAGGGGCGGAACACTGAAGCTTTCTTT.

The rearrangement uses TRBV6-8 and TRBJ1-5; TRBD1 is a possible D gene (6 bases). V lost 2 bases and J 7 bases, leaving 15 bases between the germline ends. CDR1 and CDR2 from the germline V gene are MNHGY and SAAAGT. The CDR3 sequence is 15 residues long. This CDR3 is CASSYDGQRGQPQHF. The CDR3 DNA follows: TGTGCCAGCAGTTACGACGGACAGAGAGGCCAGCCCCAGCATTTT.